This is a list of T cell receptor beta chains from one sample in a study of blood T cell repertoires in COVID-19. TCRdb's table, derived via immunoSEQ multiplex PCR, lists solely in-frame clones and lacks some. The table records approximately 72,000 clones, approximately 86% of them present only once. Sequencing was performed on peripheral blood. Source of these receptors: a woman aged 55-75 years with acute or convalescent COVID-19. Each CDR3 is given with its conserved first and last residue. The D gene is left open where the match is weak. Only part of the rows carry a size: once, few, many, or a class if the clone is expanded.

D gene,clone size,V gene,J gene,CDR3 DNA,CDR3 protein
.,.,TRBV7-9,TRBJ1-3,TGTGCCAGCAGCCCTATTGGGAGGTTAGAGCCTCTGGGAAACACCATATATTTT,CASSPIGRLEPLGNTIYF
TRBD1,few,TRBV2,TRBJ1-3,TGTGCCAGCAGTGAAGTTCGGACAGGGGGAAACACCATATATTTT,CASSEVRTGGNTIYF
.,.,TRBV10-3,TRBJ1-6,TGTGCCATCAGTGAAGGGAGAGGAAGGAATTCACCCCTCCACTTT,CAISEGRGRNSPLHF
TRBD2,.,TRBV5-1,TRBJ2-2,TGCGCCAGCAGACCAACTAGCGCAAACACCGGGGAGCTGTTTTTT,CASRPTSANTGELFF
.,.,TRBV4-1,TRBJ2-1,TGCGCCAGCAGCCAAGAAAAAGGGCGGGGCGTTCCAGATGAGCAGTTCTTC,CASSQEKGRGVPDEQFF
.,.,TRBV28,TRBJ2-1,TGTGCCAGCAGTCCCGGGGGTAGGACCTACAATGAGCAGTTCTTC,CASSPGGRTYNEQFF
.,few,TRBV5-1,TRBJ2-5,TGCGCCAGCAGCCATCAGGGTATCCAAGAGACCCAGTACTTC,CASSHQGIQETQYF
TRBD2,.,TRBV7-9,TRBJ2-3,TGTGCCAGCAGCCCCGGGACTAACACAGATACGCAGTATTTT,CASSPGTNTDTQYF
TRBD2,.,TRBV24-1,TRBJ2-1,TGTGCCACCAGTGACCCCGGACTAGCGGGGGGAGAGCAGTTCTTC,CATSDPGLAGGEQFF
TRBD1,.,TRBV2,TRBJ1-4,TGTGCCAGCAGTGAAATGGGACAGGGGAATGAAAAACTGTTTTTT,CASSEMGQGNEKLFF
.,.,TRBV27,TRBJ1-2,TGTGCCAGCAGTTTATTTCGCGGCGCCGACTATGGCTACACCTTC,CASSLFRGADYGYTF
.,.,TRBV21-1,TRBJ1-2,TGTGCCAGCAGCAAAACGCGGAAGCTTGGCTACACCTTC,CASSKTRKLGYTF
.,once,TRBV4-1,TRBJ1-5,TGCGCCAGCAGCCAAACAGGCCGGATGGAGTGGCCCCAGCATTTT,CASSQTGRMEWPQHF
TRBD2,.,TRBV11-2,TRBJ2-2,TGTGCCAGCAGCTTCCTAGCGGGGGGGAACACCGGGGAGCTGTTTTTT,CASSFLAGGNTGELFF
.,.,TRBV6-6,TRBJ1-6,TGTGCCAGCAGCGCCGGGAGGGGCAATTCACCCCTCCACTTT,CASSAGRGNSPLHF
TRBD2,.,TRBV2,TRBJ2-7,TGTGCCAGCAGTGAAAGGACTAGCGGGGGGGTCGAGTACTTC,CASSERTSGGVEYF
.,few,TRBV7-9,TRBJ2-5,TGTGCCAGCAGCCTCGACGGAGACCAAGAGACCCAGTACTTC,CASSLDGDQETQYF
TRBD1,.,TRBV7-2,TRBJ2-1,TGTGCCAGCAGCCACCGGACAGGGAATTACAATGAGCAGTTCTTC,CASSHRTGNYNEQFF
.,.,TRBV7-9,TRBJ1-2,TGTGCCAGCAGCTTAAAGCCCAACTATGGCTACACCTTC,CASSLKPNYGYTF
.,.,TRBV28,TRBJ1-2,TGTGCCAGCAGGGGGAGTGGCTACACCTTC,CASRGSGYTF
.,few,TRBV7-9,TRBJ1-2,TGTGCCAGCAGCCTTAGAGGGTTATCAAACTATGGCTACACCTTC,CASSLRGLSNYGYTF
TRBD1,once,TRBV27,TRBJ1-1,TGTGCCAGCAGTTTAAAGGCCGACAGGGACACTGAAGCTTTCTTT,CASSLKADRDTEAFF
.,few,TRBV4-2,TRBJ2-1,TGTGCCAGCAGCCAAGATGTTACGCTCGGTGAGCAGTTCTTC,CASSQDVTLGEQFF
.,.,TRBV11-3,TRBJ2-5,TGTGCCAGCAGCTTAGATAGCTTCGAGACCCAGTACTTC,CASSLDSFETQYF
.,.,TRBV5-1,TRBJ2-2,TGCGCCAGCAGCCCGACAGGTTCCACCGGGGAGCTGTTTTTT,CASSPTGSTGELFF
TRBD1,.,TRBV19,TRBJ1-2,TGTGCCACTGGGACAGGGGGAGAATCTAACTATGGCTACACCTTC,CATGTGGESNYGYTF
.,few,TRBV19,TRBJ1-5,TGTGCCAGTAGTGTCCGACAGCGTAACAATCAGCCCCAGCATTTT,CASSVRQRNNQPQHF
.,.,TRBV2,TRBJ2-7,TGTGCCAGCAGTTCGTACTACGAGCAGTACTTC,CASSSYYEQYF
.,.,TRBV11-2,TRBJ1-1,TGTGCCAGCAGCTTATCTCGGGTTACTGAAGCTTTCTTT,CASSLSRVTEAFF